The TCR beta chain described here comes from a study of graft-versus-host responses after intestinal transplantation. Study results and caveats: Graft-donor T cell macrochimerism coincided with high graft-versus-host to host-versus-graft clonal ratios in allografts. Levels of circulating GvH clones at their peak were associated with early post-transplant HvG declines.

A word on this clone: Antigen: not known.

The protocol was immunoSEQ multiplex PCR, while the TCRdb copy is restricted to in-frame clones and leaves out a portion. The data show more than 95,000 clones, roughly 92% seen once. The germline V gene encodes CDR1 MNHEY and CDR2 SVGAGI. V lost 0 bases, J lost 5 bases, and 11 bases lay in between. This CDR3 contains 15 residues. This rearrangement joins TRBV6-5 to TRBJ2-1; D is uncertain. The sequencing here drew on unstimulated CD4+ T cells sorted from spleen or lymph node cells, taken before intestinal transplant. This TCR was recovered from a human donor who received an intestinal transplant. CDR3 DNA sequence: TGTGCCAGCAGTTACTCGAGCCACCCTAACAATGAGCAGTTCTTC. Amino acids: CASSYSSHPNNEQFF.